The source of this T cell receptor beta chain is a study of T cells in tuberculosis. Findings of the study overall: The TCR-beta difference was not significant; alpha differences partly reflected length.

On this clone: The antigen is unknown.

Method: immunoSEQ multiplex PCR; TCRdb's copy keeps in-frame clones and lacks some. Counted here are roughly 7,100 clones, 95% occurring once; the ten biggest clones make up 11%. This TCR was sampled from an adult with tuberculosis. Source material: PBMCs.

DNA of the CDR3: TGTGCCAGCAGCCCCCGTTCCAGGGCCGAGACCCAGTACTTC. This gives the protein CASSPRSRAETQYF. V gene TRBV7-2 combines with J gene TRBJ2-5, with D perhaps matching TRBD1 (5 bases). The ends were cut back, 5 bases at V and 5 bases at J, with 15 bases in the middle. The CDR3 has 14 amino acids. The V gene's germline CDR1 is SGHTA and CDR2 FQGNSA. Supplemented by reference TRBV7-2 and TRBJ2-5, the full variable domain reads GAGVSQSPSNKVTEKGKDVELRCDPISGHTALYWYRQSLGQGLEFLIYFQGNSAPDKSGLPSDRFSAERTGGSVSTLTIQRTQQEDSAVYLCASSPRSRAETQYFGPGTRLLVL.